This TCR beta chain originates from a study of T cells in Graves' hyperthyroidism and ophthalmopathy (dated by TCRdb to about 2019). Looking at the study overall: Peripheral blood samples were taken at initial diagnosis, before any treatment was given. The roughly 94 discovery patients were randomly divided into training and test sets at a 7:3 ratio. TCR Vbeta CDR3 sequencing of fewer than 150 peripheral blood samples (fewer than 45 ophthalmopathy, roughly 74 hyperthyroidism and around 17 progressor patients) is reported in the paper. Thyroid tissue and blood T-cell repertoires from about six Graves' hyperthyroidism patients were also compared in the study. To identify distinguishing TCR V-J signatures, a discovery cohort of 100 or so patients was used, comprising 43 with Graves' ophthalmopathy and 55 to 65 with stable Graves' hyperthyroidism. After blood sampling, hyperthyroidism patients were treated with methimazole at a starting dose of 30 mg daily, and ophthalmopathy patients were treated with high-dose intravenous methylprednisolone. Prospective prediction of ophthalmopathy was tested in an independent validation cohort consisting of 18 hyperthyroidism patients and some 17 patients who later progressed to ophthalmopathy. Study-wide conclusions, independent of this receptor: Sample size was not statistically predetermined, and investigators were not blinded to group allocation. A 13 V-J signature model separated ophthalmopathy from stable hyperthyroidism, with approximately 87% sensitivity and 81.08% specificity in cross-validation and 80%/75% in testing. Most expanded thyroid clonotypes (frequency above 0.001) were also detected in blood, a finding suggesting that blood repertoires may reflect thyroid immune responses. In validation, the model predicted progression to ophthalmopathy a median of roughly 6.5 months before onset, with over 55% sensitivity and 72.22% specificity.

This clonotype came up many times. It lacks a known antigen. Nothing much larger sits one base from this clone, and base qualities are not available. Ophthalmopathy patients had moderately to severely active disease, Clinical Activity Score of at least 3, NOSPECS grade of at least 4, and duration under 3 months. Any patient with an uncontrolled infection, another autoimmune disease, pregnancy or lactation was excluded. Diagnoses were based on clinical symptoms, serum thyroxine and TRAb, thyroid ultrasound and orbital computed tomography. Ficoll-Paque density gradient centrifugation was used to isolate PBMCs from approximately 10 ml of fresh peripheral blood. Total RNA was extracted with Trizol reagent, and quality was checked on an Agilent 2100 Bioanalyzer. Amplification of TCR beta CDR3 regions was carried out from RNA transcripts. For the first round of RT-PCR on the TCR CDR3, the HTBI primer set was used together with the Qiagen OneStep RT-PCR kit. A second multiplex PCR round built the libraries, followed by size selection and purification. Libraries were sequenced paired-end with 100 bp reads on an Illumina HiSeq2000. The original pipeline was this. Raw data were processed with SOAPnuke, discarding reads with adapters, uncalled bases, mean Phred below 15, or no exact constant-primer or identifier match. COPE v1.2.5 was used to merge high-quality paired reads, and clonotypes were defined as unique nucleotide sequences. Clonotypes were aligned to IMGT TRBV, TRBD and TRBJ reference segments using MiTCR v1.1. Analysis was restricted to V-J combinations with a frequency above 0.0001, which covered 99.2% of repertoires. The TCS score was defined as F50 (clonal expansion) divided by E x V (chaos), with BLOSUM62-based TCRdist calculated between CDR3 peptides within each V-J. Welch's t-statistics and random forest reduced fewer than 600 V-J features to roughly 13, which were used in a naive Bayes classifier (R e1071). The public reads were reanalyzed by TCRdb: fastp trimming at Q25, MiXCR alignment, in-frame beta chains only. Rows are combined by CDR3 protein, so each entry shows the most common genes and DNA. TCRdb, not the original authors, processed these V and J calls. The sample includes about 400,000 distinct CDR3 sequences, with roughly 13% observed a single time. The top ten constitute over 25% of the sample.

This receptor was identified in a man aged 45-65 years with Graves' ophthalmopathy. The sample was blood.

The nucleotide sequence is given as TGTGCCAGCAGCGCTACCGGGGTGGGAGGCTACGAGCAGTACTTC. Its protein reads: CASSATGVGGYEQYF. The chain is encoded by TRBV28 joined to TRBJ2-7; the D segment could be TRBD2, given 6 matching bases. There are 15 amino acids in the CDR3, from cysteine to phenylalanine inclusive. CDR3 DNA only is kept here, 45 bases in frame from base 1. V is pared back by 6 bases and J by 3 bases, with 18 bases lying between the germline termini. CDR1 and CDR2 are read off the germline V gene as MDHEN and SYDVKM.